The entry that follows covers one TCR beta chain sequence. The antigen it binds to is not known. Per-base quality was not reported, and no clone a single base away is much larger than it. The sample comes from a study of cytomegalovirus exposure and HLA in healthy donors (dated by TCRdb to about 2017). The study in broad terms: In an earlier analysis of 550 to 750 of the donors, about 260 Gb of sequence data and approximately 120 million unique TCR beta sequences from roughly 200 million T cells were reported. An early release covering more than 500 HLA-typed donors comprised roughly 300 gigabases of sequencing data and approximately 80 million unique TCR sequences. Among the roughly 400 genotyped donors, around 81% belonged to the genetic ancestry cluster associated with self-reported Caucasian donors. The study aimed to test whether cataloging public T cell receptors could reveal signatures of past pathogen exposure. The T cell repertoires of under 750 subjects were profiled by immunosequencing and related to cytomegalovirus serostatus. A separate validation cohort of approximately 130 different subjects was used in addition to the approximately 670-subject first cohort. High-throughput TCR immunosequencing, statistical association of individual TCRs with disease status, and machine learning were combined to predict cytomegalovirus infection status. A later analysis re-analyzed previously published TCR beta repertoires from several hundred donors and added high-resolution HLA genotyping to study TCR occurrence patterns. In the later analysis, no new phenotypic data were used to find candidate immune exposures; instead, reliance was placed on TCR beta sequences and their occurrence across donors. An earlier analysis of a few hundred of the donors applied high-throughput TCR beta sequencing to assess whether each TCR beta V gene segment acted as functional or pseudogenic. Alongside the repertoire data, information on donor age, sex, ethnicity and CMV serostatus was compiled. A later genetic analysis took genome-wide SNP genotypes for about three fifths of the 666 donors and used that subset as a discovery cohort. All discovery cohort repertoires had been generated using a single sequencing platform. Class I and class II HLA loci were covered by the typing at four-digit resolution. Typing coverage varied by locus: 629-630 donors for A, B, C, DRB1 and DQB1; under 550 for DQA1; over 600 for DPA1; 450 to 480 for DPB1. Several DR-DQ haplotypes were handled as single units for association and clustering because linkage in the cohort was strong. Among 300 to 500 genotyped donors of the cohort, an average of around 220,000 unique TCR beta nucleotide sequences was sequenced per donor, of which approximately 18% were non-productive.

The trim is 1 base for V and 5 bases for J, with a gap of 4 bases between the germline ends. The CDR3 runs 12 residues from the cysteine to the phenylalanine. CDR3 DNA is the only sequence kept; it has 36 bases, read in frame from the first base. From the germline V gene (reference sequence), CDR1 is SEHNR and CDR2 is FQNEAQ. The cohort consisted of 600 to 700 healthy bone marrow donors. Cohort members were all nominally healthy when sampled, although unrecorded immune exposures were likely present. The donor was CMV seropositive and was included in the group of 250 to 350 seropositive cohort members. A peripheral blood sample was collected from each donor, and TCR beta sequencing was performed on peripheral blood mononuclear cells. Genomic DNA was extracted from the blood cell samples with the Qiagen DNeasy Blood Extraction Kit. Results and caveats for the whole study, not just this receptor: An earlier analysis of approximately 500 of the donors showed that most TCR beta V segments appeared in productive rearrangements either about 87% or about 30% of the time, which broadly matched IMGT annotations. In this cohort, only TCR beta chains were sequenced, and detectable features were limited by the absence of alpha or paired-chain data. In a later genetic analysis, a missense DCLRE1C variant was associated with V-gene and J-gene trimming of TCR beta chains, and the association was replicated in an independent cohort. A later analysis associated 16,951 TCR beta sequences with specific HLA alleles at a false discovery rate of 0.05. Strong co-occurrence of HLA alleles, especially DR and DQ, made assigning TCR associations to individual alleles difficult. In a later analysis, HLA-associated TCR beta chains were found to be more clonally expanded and to have lower generation probabilities than equally common non-associated chains. The only immune exposure information available for the cohort was CMV serostatus. A group of highly shared sequence variants was considered likely to be a technical artifact of the sequencing pipeline. A later analysis found that most CMV-associated TCR beta chains appeared HLA-restricted, with HLA associations seemingly driven largely by CMV exposure. Correlated functional status among segregating V segments might reflect linkage disequilibrium, but an unknown experimental factor could not be ruled out. Most TCR sequences were seen in very few donors, while some public TCRs were found in many individuals. The classifier was reported to diagnose cytomegalovirus status with high specificity and sensitivity in both the original and validation cohorts. According to a later genetic analysis, donors in an Asian-associated ancestry cluster had fewer N-insertions in productive TCRs than the approximately 630-donor mean. In a later analysis, the rate of TCR association differed among HLA loci, with DRB1 alleles having the most associated TCRs and HLA-C alleles having the fewest. According to the authors, the approach could potentially be generalized to other disease states and immunological phenotypes. The study listed approximately 160 TCR beta chains as associated with cytomegalovirus. Because HLA typing was missing for some donors at each locus, association tests included only the typed subset. The presence/absence analyses assumed that sequencing depth was roughly uniform across donors, and that assumption may not be true. In a later analysis, several top co-occurrence clusters were reported to appear linked to parvovirus B19, influenza, CMV and Epstein-Barr virus. In vitro tests confirmed that a few of the cytomegalovirus-associated TCR beta chains recognize cytomegalovirus antigens. Some IMGT-functional V segments, including TRBV6-2 and TRBV6-3, could not be distinguished by the 87-base-pair reads and were therefore excluded. Because counts were too low, roughly 18 rarely observed V segments, including chromosome 9 orphons, were left out of the earlier analysis of 500 to 750 of the donors. A further reported finding was that TCR beta sequences accurately predicted the HLA-A and HLA-B alleles for most subjects in the first cohort.

The library was generated by the immunoSEQ multiplex PCR assay. The multiplex PCR relied on a mix of 60 forward primers for TCR Vbeta segments and 13 reverse primers for TCR Jbeta segments. A multiplex PCR assay on genomic DNA amplified the CDR3 region of rearranged TCR beta genes. On the Illumina HiSeq System, the amplified TCR beta libraries were sequenced as 87-base-pair reads. The authors processed their data as follows. A later analysis counted approximately 74 million unique TCR beta chains across the 500 to 850 repertoires, and roughly 9.9 million of these chains were shared by at least two donors. Raw reads were error-corrected and collapsed into unique sequences with a nearest-neighbor algorithm that merged closely related sequences to remove PCR and sequencing errors. To assign V, D and J gene segments, CDR3 sequences were aligned to IMGT reference sequences. For a sequence to be retained, a match of at least six nucleotides was required to both a V gene segment and a J gene segment. Rearrangements were called productive when the CDR3 lacked stop codons and stayed in frame with V and J; all others were non-productive. CDR3 was defined according to IMGT convention as the region running from the second conserved V-encoded cysteine to the conserved J-encoded phenylalanine. Sequences without an unambiguous match to a single V gene segment were excluded from the earlier analysis of a few hundred of the donors. In an earlier analysis of 500 to 750 of the donors, V segments were called functional above 56.7% productive rearrangements and were called segregating when the between-donor standard deviation exceeded 5%. A statistical classification framework was built to diagnose cytomegalovirus status from the catalog of TCR beta chain sequences. In a later analysis, V and J genes were assigned by comparing TCR nucleotide sequences against IMGT/GENE-DB human TR gene sequences. Using the TCRdist pipeline, a later analysis assigned CDR3 sequences along with most-parsimonious VDJ recombination scenarios. In a later analysis, each TCR beta chain was defined by its CDR3 amino acid sequence together with its V-gene family, and reads without a unique V-gene family were excluded. In a later analysis, 500 to 650 highly shared, low-generation-probability nucleotide sequences were removed to address suspected cross-contamination and a sequencing artifact. For each public chain, a later analysis derived a clonal expansion index from normalized ranks of inferred template counts within each repertoire. In a later analysis, generation probabilities were computed with a VDJ recombination model fitted to out-of-frame rearrangements, and the resulting probabilities were checked against IGoR. In a later analysis, TCR-TCR, TCR-HLA and TCR-CMV co-occurrence was scored with hypergeometric tests, and a repertoire-size bias correction was applied to TCR pairs. In a later analysis, false discovery rates were estimated by permuting HLA or CMV assignments 20 times. A later analysis grouped co-occurring TCRs with DBSCAN, adding TCRdist sequence similarity when clustering within HLA-allele-positive subsets. For co-occurrence clustering, repertoires with fewer than 30,000 or more than 120,000 public chains were excluded, along with about five repertoires with anomalous nucleotide sharing. TCRdb took over this immuneACCESS table, retaining in-frame rearrangements with V and J assigned. Such tables are incomplete; in checked studies, under half of the missing clones stem from an unresolved V gene, and the remainder is unexplained. From that table come the V and J calls and clone size; the DNA was used to work out D and trimming. The sample contains tens of thousands of clones, around nine tenths of them found a single time. The ten largest clones represent approximately 10% of the sample.

The sample taken for sequencing was PBMCs. The clonotype comes from a man younger than 45 in good health and CMV-seropositive. The rearrangement combines TRBV7-9 with TRBJ2-3; there is no confident call for the D gene. The CDR3 is CASSLVVDTQYF. The nucleotide sequence is TGTGCCAGCAGCTTAGTAGTAGATACGCAGTATTTT. Reference TRBV7-9 and TRBJ2-3 genes cover what lies past the CDR3, so the full variable domain is DTGVSQNPRHKITKRGQNVTFRCDPISEHNRLYWYRQTLGQGPEFLTYFQNEAQLEKSRLLSDRFSAERPKGSFSTLEIQRTEQGDSAMYLCASSLVVDTQYFGPGTRLTVL.